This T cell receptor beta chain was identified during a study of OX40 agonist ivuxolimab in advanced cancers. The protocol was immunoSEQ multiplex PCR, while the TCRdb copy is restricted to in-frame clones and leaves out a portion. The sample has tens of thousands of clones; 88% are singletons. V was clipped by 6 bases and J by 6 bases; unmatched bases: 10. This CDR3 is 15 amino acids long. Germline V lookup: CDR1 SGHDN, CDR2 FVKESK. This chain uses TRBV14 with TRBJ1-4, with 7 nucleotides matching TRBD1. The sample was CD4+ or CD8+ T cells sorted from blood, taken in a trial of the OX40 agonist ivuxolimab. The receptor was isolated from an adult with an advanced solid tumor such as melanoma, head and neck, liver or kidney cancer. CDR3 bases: TGTGCCAGCAGACGCACAGGGGCAGGGGATGAAAAACTGTTTTTT. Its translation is CASRRTGAGDEKLFF.